This TCR beta chain comes out of a study of blood T cell repertoires in COVID-19. On the study more broadly: The cDNA or gDNA used as material had been derived from T cells, B-cell-depleted T cells, or PBMCs.

Participant age was 18 to 89 years, and participants resided in fewer than 30 US areas. Cohort 3 recovery required two negative PCRs, clearance, or symptom resolution. In germline, CDR1 is MDHEN, CDR2 SYDVKM. Trimming removed 6 bases at V and 4 bases at J, with 20 bases between. The CDR3 totals 16 residues. Method: immunoSEQ multiplex PCR; TCRdb's copy keeps in-frame clones and lacks some. This repertoire shows approximately 350,000 clones, more than 80% found once; its top ten account for approximately 1%. Sample: PBMCs or T cells enriched from blood (not recorded which). The V call is TRBV28, the J call TRBJ2-3; tentatively, D is TRBD2 (6 bases). The sequence came from a man between 18 and 29 years old who had recovered from COVID-19. The CDR3 protein is CASRPWGAGSADTQYF. The DNA for the CDR3 is TGTGCCAGCAGGCCCTGGGGCGCGGGGTCCGCAGATACGCAGTATTTT.